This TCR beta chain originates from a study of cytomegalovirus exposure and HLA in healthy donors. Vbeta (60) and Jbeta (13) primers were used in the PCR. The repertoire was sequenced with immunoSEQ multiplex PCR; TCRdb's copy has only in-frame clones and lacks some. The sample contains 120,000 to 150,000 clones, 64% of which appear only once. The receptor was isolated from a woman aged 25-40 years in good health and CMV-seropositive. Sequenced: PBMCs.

CDR3 sequence reads: CASRGPVDGEKLFF. CDR3 bases: TGTGCCAGCAGGGGCCCCGTCGACGGTGAAAAACTGTTTTTT. The V and J genes are TRBV2 and TRBJ1-4; the D is unclear. The CDR3 is made up of 14 amino acids. V lost 6 bases and J 7 bases, leaving 15 bases between the germline ends. CDR1 and CDR2 from the germline V gene are SNHLY and FYNNEI.